These 26 T cell receptor beta chains share one sample of origin, sequenced in a study of T cell responses to AZD1222 COVID-19 vaccine. Profiling relied on immunoSEQ multiplex PCR, and the TCRdb table lists in-frame clones only, not all of them. The sample includes tens of thousands of clones, more than 90% seen only once; the top ten take over 4.5%. Here the sequenced sample was peripheral blood, taken on day 0 of AZD1222 vaccination. These receptors all stem from an adult in good health.

The chain couples TRBV7-9 to TRBJ2-5, with D tentatively TRBD1 or TRBD2 (5 bases each). The length of the CDR3 is 15 residues. Trimming stripped 3 bases from V and 5 bases from J, with 16 bases between. Germline lookup yields CDR1 SEHNR and CDR2 FQNEAQ (reference sequence). The chain's CDR3 is CASSLGRAETETQYF. CDR3 sequence (DNA): TGTGCCAGCAGCTTGGGACGGGCTGAGACTGAGACCCAGTACTTC.

J is TRBJ1-1 and V is TRBV29-1, with 8 bases lining up with TRBD1. Trimming removed 6 bases from V and 0 bases from J; junction bases left unmatched: 6. The CDR3 extends over 14 amino acids. Germline-derived CDR1 and CDR2 are SQVTM and ANQGSEA. The CDR3 DNA follows: TGCAGCGTCACAGGGGGGCGACTGAACACTGAAGCTTTCTTT. The encoded protein is CSVTGGRLNTEAFF.

This chain connects TRBV7-9 to TRBJ1-4, with 10 bases fitting TRBD1. The CDR3 runs 15 residues. Germline loops: CDR1 SEHNR, CDR2 FQNEAQ (reference sequence). Trimming at V came to 4 bases and at J to 7 bases, leaving 6 bases not matched to a gene. In DNA form, the CDR3 reads TGTGCCAGCAGCTCCCGACAGGGGGCCGGTGAAAAACTGTTTTTT. Its translation: CASSSRQGAGEKLFF. The variable domain in full, completed from reference TRBV7-9 and TRBJ1-4, reads DTGVSQNPRHKITKRGQNVTFRCDPISEHNRLYWYRQTLGQGPEFLTYFQNEAQLEKSRLLSDRFSAERPKGSFSTLEIQRTEQGDSAMYLCASSSRQGAGEKLFFGSGTQLSVL.

This clone came up once. The chain has TRBV28 and TRBJ1-3; the D gene is possibly TRBD1 (6 bases). Germline values: CDR1 MDHEN, CDR2 SYDVKM. The ends were cut back, 5 bases at V and 3 bases at J, with 20 bases in the middle. This CDR3 contains 17 residues. The CDR3 nucleotides read TGTGCCAGCAGTCCTGGGGACCGGGACAAGATTGGAAACACCATATATTTT. Its protein is CASSPGDRDKIGNTIYF.

This chain links TRBV19 with TRBJ2-2; D gene unclear. This CDR3 is 12 amino acids long. CDR1 and CDR2 from the germline V gene are LNHDA and SQIVND (reference sequence). V was shortened by 3 bases and J by 4 bases, with 3 bases between the two germline ends. CDR3: CASSIVTGELFF. The CDR3 bases are TGTGCCAGTAGTATTGTCACCGGGGAGCTGTTTTTT.

V gene TRBV19 combines with J gene TRBJ1-5; the D is unclear. The V end was cut by 3 bases, the J end by 4 bases, with 7 bases between. The CDR3 is 13 amino acids. CDR1 and CDR2 (germline): LNHDA, SQIVND (reference sequence). As DNA, the CDR3 is TGTGCCAGTAGTATGGATAGGAATCAGCCCCAGCATTTT. It yields the protein CASSMDRNQPQHF.

This chain connects TRBV7-6 to TRBJ1-1; D gene ambiguous. The CDR3 consists of 10 residues. Trimming left V 5 bases short and J 8 bases short, with 6 bases between. The V gene's germline CDR1 is SGHVS and CDR2 FNYEAQ. CDR3 loop: CASSPMEAFF. The CDR3 region has the DNA TGTGCCAGCAGCCCTATGGAAGCTTTCTTT.

The chain uses TRBV7-9 and TRBJ2-3, with 11 bases matching TRBD1. V gave up 5 bases and J gave up 4 bases; unmatched junction bases: 11. Germline V gene data show CDR1 as SEHNR and CDR2 as FQNEAQ (reference sequence). The CDR3 consists of 17 residues. The CDR3 is CASSRSRGTGGADTQYF. The CDR3 bases are TGTGCCAGCAGCCGCTCCCGAGGGACAGGGGGTGCAGATACGCAGTATTTT.

The V call is TRBV6-4, the J call TRBJ2-1, with 7 bases identical to TRBD1. Germline V lookup: CDR1 MRHNA, CDR2 SNTAGT. The CDR3 consists of 13 residues. V gave up 5 bases and J gave up 7 bases; unmatched junction bases: 5. Here the CDR3 DNA reads TGTGCCAGCAGTCTCCGACAGGGAAATGAGCAGTTCTTC. Translating gives CASSLRQGNEQFF.

The V gene is TRBV3-1 (or the pseudogene TRBV3-2), the J gene TRBJ1-3; D is unresolved. V lost 0 bases and J 0 bases, leaving 9 bases between the germline ends. The CDR3 runs to 16 residues. Germline CDR1 reads LGHDT; CDR2 reads YNNKEL (reference sequence). CDR3 DNA: TGTGCCAGCAGCCAAGACGGTTGGGGCTCTGGAAACACCATATATTTT. It yields the protein CASSQDGWGSGNTIYF.

Points on this clone: At the DNA level, this CDR3 is encoded by other sequences in the same sample as well. This sequence joins TRBV27 and TRBJ1-5; D gene unclear. The germline CDR1 and CDR2 sequences are MNHEY and SMNVEV (reference sequence). V lost 3 bases and J lost 2, with 5 bases in between. The CDR3 is 13 amino acids. The CDR3 bases are TGTGCCAGCAGTTTTCGGGGCAATCAGCCCCAGCATTTT. Amino acid sequence: CASSFRGNQPQHF.

The chain links TRBV5-5 to TRBJ2-7; 9 positions match TRBD1. CDR1 and CDR2 from the germline V gene are SGHKS and YYEKEE (reference sequence). This CDR3 spans 14 amino acids. The junction had 5 bases not matched to a gene; V was cut back by 3 bases and J by 4 bases. The DNA for the CDR3 is TGTGCCAGCAGCTCTCCGGGACAGGGTTACGAGCAGTACTTC. It translates to CASSSPGQGYEQYF.

The rearrangement joins TRBV27 to TRBJ2-3, with D perhaps given as TRBD1 or TRBD2 (6 bases each). Trimming pared 6 bases from V and 1 base from J, leaving 14 bases between. This CDR3 is 15 amino acids long. The germline V gene encodes CDR1 MNHEY and CDR2 SMNVEV (reference sequence). In nucleotides, the CDR3 is TGTGCCAGCAGCAGGGGCGGGGTAGGCACAGATACGCAGTATTTT. Translation: CASSRGGVGTDTQYF.

The V and J genes are TRBV6-4 and TRBJ2-1; D is undetermined. Trimming pared 8 bases from V and 0 bases from J, leaving 14 bases between. CDR3 length equals 15 residues. CDR1 MRHNA and CDR2 SNTAGT come from the germline V gene. In DNA form, the CDR3 reads TGTGCCAGCCTTGGACCAAGGGACTCCTACAATGAGCAGTTCTTC. The encoded protein is CASLGPRDSYNEQFF.

This clone was detected only once. The CDR3 sequence: CASSGGQASPQHF. CDR3 coding DNA: TGTGCCAGTAGTGGGGGACAGGCTTCGCCCCAGCATTTT. The gene calls are TRBV19 and TRBJ1-5, with 8 bases fitting TRBD1. V lost 5 bases to trimming and J lost 9 bases; unmatched junction nucleotides: 6. The CDR3 has 13 amino acids. Germline CDR1 and CDR2: LNHDA and SQIVND (reference sequence). The full variable domain, rest sourced from reference TRBV19 and TRBJ1-5, is DGGITQSPKYLFRKEGQNVTLSCEQNLNHDAMYWYRQDPGQGLRLIYYSQIVNDFQKGDIAEGYSVSREKKESFPLTVTSAQKNPTAFYLCASSGGQASPQHFGDGTRLSIL.

Comment on this clone: Relative to the germline gene, one junction end is altered; a read error may explain this. The gene calls are TRBV3-1 (or the pseudogene TRBV3-2) and TRBJ1-1; a weak D match, TRBD1 (6 bases). This CDR3 spans 14 amino acids. The germline CDR1 and CDR2 sequences are LGHDT and YNNKEL (reference sequence). The CDR3, as DNA: TGTGCCGGCAGCCAAGGCAGGGGGAACACTGAAGCTTTCTTT. This sequence encodes CAGSQGRGNTEAFF.

The chain combines TRBV2 with TRBJ1-4; possible D gene TRBD1, 5 bases. This CDR3 contains 15 residues. Trimming removed 1 base at V and 7 bases at J, with 13 bases between. CDR1 SNHLY and CDR2 FYNNEI come from the germline V gene. CDR3 sequence: CASSEDGGELEKLFF. CDR3 coding DNA: TGTGCCAGCAGTGAAGACGGGGGGGAACTTGAAAAACTGTTTTTT.

The chain has TRBV30 and TRBJ1-6, with D maybe TRBD1 (5 bases). The CDR3 contains 14 residues. The V end was cut by 3 bases, the J end by 15 bases, with 21 bases between. Looked up from germline, CDR1 is GTSNPN and CDR2 is SVGIG (reference sequence). Written as DNA, the CDR3 is TGTGCCTGGAGAAAAAACAGGATCGGCATTCACCTCCACTTT. Translating it yields CAWRKNRIGIHLHF.

The chain recombines TRBV5-6 with TRBJ1-4; a possible D gene is TRBD1 (6 bases). The CDR3 covers 16 residues. Germline V gene data show CDR1 as SGHDT and CDR2 as YYEEEE. V lost 3 bases to trimming and J lost 1 base, with 13 bases between them. CDR3 region: CASSSVGAVTNEKLFF. CDR3 DNA: TGTGCCAGCAGCTCGGTGGGGGCAGTAACTAATGAAAAACTGTTTTTT.

This chain uses TRBV7-9 with TRBJ2-5; TRBD2 agrees at 13 bases. The CDR3 runs to 16 residues. Germline CDR1 is SEHNR and CDR2 is FQNEAQ (reference sequence). The V segment lost 5 bases and the J segment 3 bases; nucleotides outside the gene matches: 6. CDR3 loop: CASSGTSGGAKETQYF. As DNA, the CDR3 is TGTGCCAGCAGCGGTACTAGCGGGGGGGCCAAAGAGACCCAGTACTTC.

The chain is built from TRBV18 and TRBJ1-5; 8 positions agree with TRBD1. V dropped 4 bases and J dropped 3; count of bases not matched to a gene: 2. Germline CDR1 is KGHSH and CDR2 is LQKENI. The CDR3 runs to 14 residues. In DNA form, the CDR3 reads TGTGCCAGCTCACAGGACAGGGACAATCAGCCCCAGCATTTT. This sequence encodes CASSQDRDNQPQHF.

This chain uses TRBV6-2 or TRBV6-3 with TRBJ2-2; D may match TRBD1 or TRBD2 (6 bases each). Germline-derived CDR1 and CDR2 are MNHEY and SVGEGT. V was pared by 0 bases and J by 5 bases, with 25 bases between. The CDR3 is 20 amino acids. The CDR3, as DNA: TGTGCCAGCAGTTACTCGAGTCCCGGGGGCGGTTGGGCCGGGACCGGGGAGCTGTTTTTT. Protein: CASSYSSPGGGWAGTGELFF.

The V and J genes are TRBV5-1 and TRBJ2-3; 7 bases match TRBD1. This CDR3 has 15 residues. The germline V gene has CDR1 SGHRS and CDR2 YFSETQ. V lost 4 bases and J lost 1; bases outside the gene matches: 6. CDR3 protein: CASSAGTARTDTQYF. CDR3 coding DNA: TGCGCCAGCAGCGCCGGGACAGCTCGCACAGATACGCAGTATTTT.

The sample holds one count of this clone. The chain links TRBV12-3 or TRBV12-4 to TRBJ2-3; D gene uncertain. This CDR3 comprises 11 residues. Deletions cut 4 bases from V and 6 bases from J, with 5 bases between. In DNA form, the CDR3 reads TGTGCCAGCAGTTGGTCCGATACGCAGTATTTT. Translation: CASSWSDTQYF.

V and J are TRBV5-1 and TRBJ2-5; the D is unclear. This CDR3 has 14 amino acids. Germline CDR1 is SGHRS and CDR2 is YFSETQ. V was cut by 4 bases and J by 2 bases, with 12 bases left in between. The CDR3 loop reads CASSPDGPQETQYF. CDR3 in DNA: TGCGCCAGCAGCCCAGACGGTCCTCAAGAGACCCAGTACTTC.

This clone has a single count. The V and J genes are TRBV6-1 and TRBJ1-3; D is unclear. Trimming shortened V by 1 base and J by 4 bases, and 14 bases separated the two germline ends. This CDR3 has 16 residues. Germline lookup yields CDR1 MNHNS and CDR2 SASEGT. This CDR3 reads CASSEVWTLQGNTIYF. The DNA for the CDR3 is TGTGCCAGCAGTGAAGTTTGGACTTTACAGGGAAACACCATATATTTT.